Presented here are 21 T cell receptor beta chains from one specimen sequenced in a study of shared clonotypes between healthy human individuals. Sequenced by immunoSEQ multiplex PCR; TCRdb stores in-frame clones only, minus some. The sample holds millions of clones, around nine tenths seen once. Sequenced material: naive CD4+ T cells sorted from blood. Sample subset: CD45RA+ positively selected. The receptors come from a man between 18 and 29 years old in good health.

The chain recombines TRBV9 with TRBJ1-1; D remains ambiguous. CDR3 length: 14 residues. Germline CDR1 is SGDLS and CDR2 is YYNGEE. Trimming took off 2 bases at V and 1 base at J, with 9 bases between the two ends. Here the CDR3 reads CASSVNPENTEAFF. Here the CDR3 DNA reads TGTGCCAGCAGCGTTAATCCGGAGAACACTGAAGCTTTCTTT. Full variable domain (outside the CDR3, taken from reference TRBV9 and TRBJ1-1): DSGVTQTPKHLITATGQRVTLRCSPRSGDLSVYWYQQSLDQGLQFLIQYYNGEERAKGNILERFSAQQFPDLHSELNLSSLELGDSALYFCASSVNPENTEAFFGQGTRLTVV.

This clone appeared a few times. This chain links TRBV5-6 with TRBJ1-6, with D possibly TRBD1 on 6 matching bases. The CDR3 totals 14 residues. V lost 0 bases and J lost 12, with 13 bases in between. Germline lookup yields CDR1 SGHDT and CDR2 YYEEEE. The CDR3 DNA reads as TGTGCCAGCAGCTTGGTCACAGGGACCCTACCCCTCCACTTT. It encodes CASSLVTGTLPLHF.

V gene TRBV19 combines with J gene TRBJ1-6; 8 nucleotides match TRBD1. Germline V gene sequence: CDR1 LNHDA, CDR2 SQIVND (reference sequence). The CDR3 extends over 15 amino acids. V dropped 6 bases and J dropped 5; count of bases not matched to a gene: 6. The CDR3 DNA reads as TGTGCCAGTAGCCGGGACAGGATAGATAATTCACCCCTCCACTTT. Its protein product is CASSRDRIDNSPLHF.

The V call is TRBV5-4, the J call TRBJ2-3; D might be TRBD2 (7 bases). Germline V lookup: CDR1 SGHNT, CDR2 YYREEE (reference sequence). Trimming removed 0 bases from V and 5 bases from J, with 19 bases in between. There are 17 residues in the CDR3. The CDR3 region has the DNA TGTGCCAGCAGCTTGGCCGGGTTCCGGGGGGCAATAGATACGCAGTATTTT. Translated: CASSLAGFRGAIDTQYF. Full variable domain (rest looked up from reference TRBV5-4 and TRBJ2-3): ETGVTQSPTHLIKTRGQQVTLRCSSQSGHNTVSWYQQALGQGPQFIFQYYREEENGRGNFPPRFSGLQFPNYSSELNVNALELDDSALYLCASSLAGFRGAIDTQYFGPGTRLTVL.

A note on this clone: Distinct nucleotide sequences in the sample also encode this CDR3. The chain uses TRBV5-1 and TRBJ2-3; TRBD1 aligns across 10 bases. Germline lookup yields CDR1 SGHRS and CDR2 YFSETQ. V dropped 4 bases and J dropped 1; count of bases not matched to a gene: 3. The CDR3 extends over 15 amino acids. CDR3 in amino acids: CASSLGQGGTDTQYF. The CDR3 region has the DNA TGCGCCAGCAGCCTAGGACAGGGGGGCACAGATACGCAGTATTTT.

This rearrangement joins TRBV7-9 to TRBJ2-1; 9 nucleotides match TRBD1. J gave up 4 bases and V 5 bases, and 6 bases lay outside the gene matches. Germline assignment: CDR1 SEHNR and CDR2 FQNEAQ (reference sequence). This CDR3 is 15 amino acids long. This CDR3 is CASSPQGAGYNEQFF. CDR3 nucleotide sequence: TGTGCCAGCAGCCCACAGGGGGCGGGATACAATGAGCAGTTCTTC.

As for this clone: Other nucleotide sequences in the sample specify the same CDR3. The rearrangement joins TRBV6-5 to TRBJ1-1; a possible D gene is TRBD1 (6 bases). This CDR3 region has 15 residues. Germline V lookup: CDR1 MNHEY, CDR2 SVGAGI. Trimming took 2 bases from V and 0 from J, leaving 10 bases between them. The CDR3 reads CASSYSRTVNTEAFF. The CDR3, as DNA: TGTGCCAGCAGTTACAGTAGGACAGTGAACACTGAAGCTTTCTTT.

CDR3 sequence reads: CATQKSSGQGTYEQYF. The CDR3 region has the DNA TGTGCCACCCAAAAGTCCAGCGGACAGGGAACCTACGAGCAGTACTTC. The genes are TRBV15 and TRBJ2-7, with 8 bases fitting TRBD1. CDR3 length: 16 amino acids. CDR1 and CDR2 from the germline V gene are LNHNV and YYDKDF (reference sequence). The V segment lost 8 bases and the J segment 2 bases; nucleotides outside the gene matches: 14.

This CDR3 is CASSLGQYNEKLFF. In DNA, the CDR3 is TGCGCCAGCAGCCTGGGACAGTATAATGAAAAACTGTTTTTT. The chain has TRBV4-1 and TRBJ1-4; 7 positions match TRBD1. This CDR3 comprises 14 residues. V shed 4 bases, J shed 4 bases, and the junction held 3 bases outside the gene matches. Germline V lookup: CDR1 MGHRA, CDR2 YSYEKL.

The chain combines TRBV18 with TRBJ2-1; TRBD2 matches 8 bases. There are 14 residues in the CDR3. Germline trimming cut 6 bases from V and 8 bases from J; bases unmatched to any gene: 9. Germline V gives CDR1 KGHSH, CDR2 LQKENI. The CDR3 spells CASSSSGSDYEQFF. The CDR3 coding sequence is TGTGCCAGCTCCTCCAGCGGGAGTGACTATGAGCAGTTCTTC.

The chain employs TRBV18 and TRBJ2-7, with D maybe TRBD2 (5 bases). Trimming pared 3 bases from V and 3 bases from J, leaving 12 bases between. This CDR3 has 14 residues. CDR1 KGHSH and CDR2 LQKENI come from the germline V gene. The CDR3 protein is CASSPAPSGYEQYF. CDR3 sequence (DNA): TGTGCCAGCTCACCGGCCCCGAGCGGCTACGAGCAGTACTTC.

The rearrangement links TRBV5-6 to TRBJ2-7; perhaps TRBD2 as D (5 bases). Trimming stripped 0 bases from V and 9 bases from J, with 13 bases between. Per germline, CDR1 SGHDT and CDR2 YYEEEE. The CDR3 loop spans 13 amino acids. The CDR3 sequence: CASSLEPQSGQYF. Here the CDR3 DNA reads TGTGCCAGCAGCTTGGAGCCTCAAAGCGGGCAGTACTTC.

V gene TRBV13 combines with J gene TRBJ1-1, with D possibly being TRBD1 (5 bases). Trimming removed 5 bases at V and 3 bases at J, with 10 bases between. Germline V gene sequence: CDR1 PRHDT, CDR2 FYEKMQ (reference sequence). The CDR3 contains 13 residues. The CDR3 bases are TGTGCCAGCAGCCCGGGACGGCACACTGAAGCTTTCTTT. It yields the protein CASSPGRHTEAFF.

The genes are TRBV7-9 and TRBJ1-5, with a weak D call TRBD1 (5 bases). Looked up from germline, CDR1 is SEHNR and CDR2 is FQNEAQ (reference sequence). V was clipped by 1 base and J by 3 bases, with 13 bases between them. The CDR3 covers 16 residues. The CDR3 region is CASSLGGATFNQPQHF. The CDR3 DNA is TGTGCCAGCAGCTTAGGAGGGGCCACCTTCAATCAGCCCCAGCATTTT.

A word on this clone: Different DNA sequences within this sample yield the same CDR3. The V call is TRBV5-4, the J call TRBJ1-1; D may be TRBD1 (5 bases). Looked up from germline, CDR1 is SGHNT and CDR2 is YYREEE (reference sequence). This CDR3 contains 13 residues. V lost 4 bases to trimming and J lost 4 bases, with 11 bases between them. CDR3 bases: TGTGCCAGCAGCCTGGGGGGTGGCACTGAAGCTTTCTTT. This encodes CASSLGGGTEAFF.

The CDR3 protein is CASSKSSGEETQYF. The DNA of the CDR3 is TGTGCCAGCAGCAAATCCAGCGGGGAAGAGACCCAGTACTTC. The chain couples TRBV21-1 to TRBJ2-5; the DNA was not compared with TRBD2, the D call given in the table. TRBV21-1 is tagged as a pseudogene. The CDR3 has 14 amino acids.

This clone was observed once. The V gene is TRBV30, the J gene TRBJ1-4, with a tentative D call TRBD1 (6 bases). The germline V gene encodes CDR1 GTSNPN and CDR2 SVGIG (reference sequence). CDR3 length: 15 amino acids. Trimming removed 3 bases at V and 3 bases at J, with 14 bases between. The CDR3 loop is CAWSLLRGPNEKLFF. In DNA, the CDR3 is TGTGCCTGGAGCTTACTCAGGGGCCCTAATGAAAAACTGTTTTTT.

The J gene is TRBJ2-2, the V gene TRBV5-8; D is ambiguous. CDR1 and CDR2 from the germline V gene are SGHTS and YDEGEE. V lost 0 bases and J lost 5, with 8 bases in between. The CDR3 runs 14 residues. CDR3 loop: CASSLGQSTGELFF. CDR3 DNA: TGTGCCAGCAGCTTGGGGCAGTCTACCGGGGAGCTGTTTTTT.

The rearrangement uses TRBV5-4 and TRBJ2-1; 7 bases are a match to TRBD2. Looked up from germline, CDR1 is SGHNT and CDR2 is YYREEE (reference sequence). CDR3 length: 14 amino acids. The J segment lost 8 bases and the V segment lost 0 bases, leaving 5 bases of the junction unmatched. The CDR3 DNA reads TGTGCCAGCAGCTTGGGGCGGGAGCGCGATGAGCAGTTCTTC. Its protein product is CASSLGRERDEQFF.

The rearrangement uses TRBV9 and TRBJ2-3; D gene ambiguous. Germline CDR1 reads SGDLS; CDR2 reads YYNGEE. There are 15 residues in the CDR3. The germline V and J ends were trimmed by 3 bases and 0 bases, with 11 bases remaining between them. As DNA, the CDR3 is TGTGCCAGCAGCGGCGAACCGTACAGCACAGATACGCAGTATTTT. Translation: CASSGEPYSTDTQYF.

The chain employs TRBV25-1 and TRBJ1-2; no reliable D call. Trimming cost V 4 bases and J 2 bases, with 8 bases left between them. The CDR3 is made up of 13 amino acids. The germline gives CDR1 MGHDK, CDR2 SYGVNS. Here the CDR3 reads CASSVPGNYGYTF. The CDR3 bases are TGTGCCAGCAGTGTTCCCGGGAACTATGGCTACACCTTC.